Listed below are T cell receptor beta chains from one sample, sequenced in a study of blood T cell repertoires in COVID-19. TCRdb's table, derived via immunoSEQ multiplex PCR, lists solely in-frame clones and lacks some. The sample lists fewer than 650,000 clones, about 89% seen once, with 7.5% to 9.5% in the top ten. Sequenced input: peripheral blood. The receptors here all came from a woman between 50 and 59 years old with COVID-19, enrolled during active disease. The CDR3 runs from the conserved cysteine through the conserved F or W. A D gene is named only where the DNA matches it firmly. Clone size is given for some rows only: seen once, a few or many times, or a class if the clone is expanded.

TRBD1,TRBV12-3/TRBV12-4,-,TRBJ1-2,CASRQQGDYGYTF,TGTGCCAGCAGGCAACAGGGGGACTATGGCTACACCTTC
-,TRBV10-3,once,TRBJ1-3,CAISTTGFGSGNTIYF,TGTGCCATCAGCACTACAGGGTTTGGCTCTGGAAACACCATATATTTT
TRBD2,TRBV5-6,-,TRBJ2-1,CASTSRGGPSYNEQFF,TGTGCCAGCACCTCTCGCGGGGGGCCCTCCTACAATGAGCAGTTCTTC
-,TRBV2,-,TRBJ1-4,CASSGRASNEKLFF,TGTGCCAGCAGTGGCAGGGCCTCCAATGAAAAACTGTTTTTT
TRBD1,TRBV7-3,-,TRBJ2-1,CASSPDRDREQFF,TGTGCCAGCAGCCCAGACAGGGATCGGGAGCAGTTCTTC
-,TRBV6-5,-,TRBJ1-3,CASQAASGNTIYF,TGTGCCAGTCAAGCTGCCTCTGGAAACACCATATATTTT
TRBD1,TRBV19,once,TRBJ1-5,CASSIVETGGNQPQHF,TGTGCCAGTAGTATAGTTGAGACAGGGGGCAATCAGCCCCAGCATTTT
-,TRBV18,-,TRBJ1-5,CASSPPGGSNQPQHF,TGTGCCAGCTCACCACCGGGCGGGAGCAATCAGCCCCAGCATTTT
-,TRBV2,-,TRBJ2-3,CASEADTQYF,TGTGCCAGCGAGGCAGATACGCAGTATTTT
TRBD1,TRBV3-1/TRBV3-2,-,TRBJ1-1,CASSRTGDTEAFF,TGTGCCAGCAGCCGTACAGGGGATACTGAAGCTTTCTTT
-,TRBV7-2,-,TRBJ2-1,CASSLSGQNYNEQFF,TGTGCCAGCAGCTTATCCGGACAGAATTACAATGAGCAGTTCTTC
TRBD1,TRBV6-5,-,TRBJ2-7,CASRETGGAYEQYF,TGTGCCAGCAGGGAGACAGGGGGCGCCTACGAGCAGTACTTC
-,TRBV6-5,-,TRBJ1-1,CAGSIMGAGNTEAFF,TGTGCCGGGTCGATTATGGGGGCCGGGAACACTGAAGCTTTCTTT
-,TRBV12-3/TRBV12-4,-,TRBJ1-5,CASSENRDQPQHF,TGTGCCAGCAGTGAGAACAGGGACCAGCCCCAGCATTTT
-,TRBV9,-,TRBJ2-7,CASSPDRFGDEQYF,TGTGCCAGCAGCCCAGACAGGTTTGGGGACGAGCAGTACTTC
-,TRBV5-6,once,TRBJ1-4,CAYSGGTDNNEKLFF,TGTGCCTACAGCGGGGGTACAGACAATAATGAAAAACTGTTTTTT
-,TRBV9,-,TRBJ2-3,CASSVDTASTDTQYF,TGTGCCAGCAGCGTAGATACAGCTAGCACAGATACGCAGTATTTT
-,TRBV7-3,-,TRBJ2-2,CASSLGPMNTGELFF,TGTGCCAGCAGCTTAGGGCCAATGAACACCGGGGAGCTGTTTTTT
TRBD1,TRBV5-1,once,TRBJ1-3,CASSSSGTGDTIYF,TGCGCCAGCAGCTCATCCGGGACAGGGGACACCATATATTTT
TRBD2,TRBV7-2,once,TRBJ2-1,CASSLLASEQFF,TGTGCCAGCAGCCTACTAGCGTCTGAGCAGTTCTTC
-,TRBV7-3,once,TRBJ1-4,CASSARSEQDEKLFF,TGTGCCAGCAGCGCCAGGTCAGAACAGGATGAAAAACTGTTTTTT
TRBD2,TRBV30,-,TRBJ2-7,CAWSPPGTSGGYEQYF,TGTGCCTGGAGTCCCCCGGGAACTAGCGGGGGTTACGAGCAGTACTTC
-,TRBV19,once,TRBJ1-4,CASSRMGEGEKLFF,TGTGCCAGTAGTCGGATGGGAGAAGGTGAAAAACTGTTTTTT
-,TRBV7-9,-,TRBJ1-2,CASSPENYGYTF,TGTGCCAGCAGCCCCGAGAACTATGGCTACACCTTC
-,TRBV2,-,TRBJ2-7,CASRTSSYEQYF,TGTGCCAGCAGAACTTCCTCCTACGAGCAGTACTTC
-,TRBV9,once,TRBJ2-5,CASSQTSSGTQYF,TGTGCCAGCAGCCAGACTAGTTCGGGGACCCAGTACTTC
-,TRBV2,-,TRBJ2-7,CASRAVGVYEQYF,TGTGCCAGCAGGGCCGTAGGAGTCTACGAGCAGTACTTC
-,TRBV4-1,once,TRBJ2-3,CASSQDQGGSTDTQYF,TGCGCCAGCAGCCAAGATCAGGGGGGTAGCACAGATACGCAGTATTTT
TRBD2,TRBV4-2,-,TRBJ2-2,CASSQDQLALNTGELFF,TGTGCCAGCAGCCAAGATCAACTAGCGCTGAACACCGGGGAGCTGTTTTTT
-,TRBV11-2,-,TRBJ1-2,CASSSTGQGGYTF,TGTGCCAGCAGCTCAACAGGGCAGGGTGGCTACACCTTC
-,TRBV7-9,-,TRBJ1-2,CASSLVGVRRGYTF,TGTGCCAGCAGCTTAGTCGGGGTTCGTAGAGGCTACACCTTC
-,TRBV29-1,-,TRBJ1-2,CSVEDPAEGHGYTF,TGCAGCGTTGAAGATCCGGCGGAAGGCCATGGCTACACCTTC
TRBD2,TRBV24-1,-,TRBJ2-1,CATSDQRGFYNEQFF,TGTGCCACCAGTGATCAGCGGGGGTTTTACAATGAGCAGTTCTTC
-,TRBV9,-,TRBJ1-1,CASSVGQGMNTEAFF,TGTGCCAGCAGCGTAGGCCAGGGGATGAACACTGAAGCTTTCTTT
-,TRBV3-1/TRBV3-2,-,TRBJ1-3,CASSSAGDTIYF,TGTGCCAGCAGCAGTGCGGGAGACACCATATATTTT
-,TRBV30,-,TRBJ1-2,CAWSVGGADGGYTF,TGTGCCTGGAGTGTAGGCGGGGCTGACGGGGGCTACACCTTC
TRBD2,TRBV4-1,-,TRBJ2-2,CASSQSPWSLAGGNSGELFF,TGCGCCAGCAGCCAATCCCCCTGGTCCCTAGCGGGGGGGAATAGCGGGGAGCTGTTTTTT
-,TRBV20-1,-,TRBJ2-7,CSAGAGYEQYF,TGCAGTGCAGGGGCCGGCTACGAGCAGTACTTC
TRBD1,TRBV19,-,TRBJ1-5,CASSTGGGSGNQPQHF,TGTGCCAGTAGTACAGGAGGGGGCAGCGGCAATCAGCCCCAGCATTTT
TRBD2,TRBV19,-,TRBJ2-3,CASSGLAGGADTQYF,TGTGCCAGTAGCGGACTAGCGGGGGGAGCAGATACGCAGTATTTT
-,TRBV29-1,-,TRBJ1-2,CSVSDGGLAGDYGYTF,TGCAGCGTTTCCGACGGCGGTCTCGCCGGGGATTATGGCTACACCTTC
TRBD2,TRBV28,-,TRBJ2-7,CASTLRGLAGPSSYEQYF,TGTGCCAGCACCTTAAGGGGACTAGCGGGGCCGTCCTCCTACGAGCAGTACTTC
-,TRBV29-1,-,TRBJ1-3,CSVEGKGSSGNTIYF,TGCAGCGTTGAAGGGAAAGGGAGCTCTGGAAACACCATATATTTT
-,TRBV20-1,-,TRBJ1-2,CSARQNGGYTF,TGCAGTGCTAGACAAAACGGTGGCTACACCTTC
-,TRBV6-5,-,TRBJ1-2,CASWRVVGVDGYTF,TGTGCCAGCTGGAGGGTAGTGGGGGTAGATGGCTACACCTTC
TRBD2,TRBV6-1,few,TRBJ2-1,CASSEVIAGGHNEQFF,TGTGCCAGCAGTGAAGTGATAGCGGGGGGGCACAATGAGCAGTTCTTC